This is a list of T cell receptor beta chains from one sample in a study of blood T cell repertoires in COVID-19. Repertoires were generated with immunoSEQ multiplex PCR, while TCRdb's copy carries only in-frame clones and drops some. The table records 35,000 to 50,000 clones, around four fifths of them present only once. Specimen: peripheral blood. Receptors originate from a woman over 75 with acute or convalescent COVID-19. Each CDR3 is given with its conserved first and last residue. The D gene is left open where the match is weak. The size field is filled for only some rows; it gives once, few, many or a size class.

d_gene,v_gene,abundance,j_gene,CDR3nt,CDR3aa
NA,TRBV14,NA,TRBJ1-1,TGTGCCAGCAGTACCCCCCCGACAGTGAACACTGAAGCTTTCTTT,CASSTPPTVNTEAFF
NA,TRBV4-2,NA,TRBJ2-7,TGTGCCAGCAGCCAAGTTTTGCGAGGGACTCACGAGCAGTACTTC,CASSQVLRGTHEQYF
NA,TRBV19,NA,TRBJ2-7,TGTGCCAGTAGTGAGAGCAGGGGCTACGAGCAGTACTTC,CASSESRGYEQYF
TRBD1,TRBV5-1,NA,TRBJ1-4,TGCGCCAGCAGCTCGAACAGGGGGCTGACTGAAAAACTGTTTTTT,CASSSNRGLTEKLFF
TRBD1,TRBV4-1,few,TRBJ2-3,TGCGCCAGCAGCCAGGAGGGACAGGCTGTGGCAGATACGCAGTATTTT,CASSQEGQAVADTQYF
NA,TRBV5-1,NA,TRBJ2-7,TGCGCCAGCAGCTTGTCGGTTGTGGAGGGGAGGGGGGAGCAGTACTTC,CASSLSVVEGRGEQYF
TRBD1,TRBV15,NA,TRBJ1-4,TGTGCCACCACAAGGGGGCCCACTCCTAATGAAAAACTGTTTTTT,CATTRGPTPNEKLFF
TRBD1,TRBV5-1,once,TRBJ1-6,TGCGCCAGCAGCTTGACAGGGGGGTTATATAATTCACCCCTCCACTTT,CASSLTGGLYNSPLHF
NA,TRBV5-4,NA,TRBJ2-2,TGTGCCAGCAGCTTCGAGGGTCCAGGGGAGCTGTTTTTT,CASSFEGPGELFF
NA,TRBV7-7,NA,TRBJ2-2,TGTGCTAGCAGCTTTAGTAGCACAGGGGGGGACACCGGGGAGCTGTTTTTT,CASSFSSTGGDTGELFF
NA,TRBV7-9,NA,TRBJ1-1,TGTGCCAGCAGCTTTGGGAGGGACACTGAAGCTTTCTTT,CASSFGRDTEAFF
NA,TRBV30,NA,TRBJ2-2,TGTGCCTGGATGGGGGGTCGCCCCTACACCGGGGAGCTGTTTTTT,CAWMGGRPYTGELFF
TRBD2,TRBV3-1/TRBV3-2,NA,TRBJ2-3,TGTGCCAGCAGCCAAGATCGGCTAGCGGGGGGCATGGGAAATACGCAGTATTTT,CASSQDRLAGGMGNTQYF
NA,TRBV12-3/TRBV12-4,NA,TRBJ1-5,TGTGCCAGCAGCCCCAGTAGCAATCAGCCCCAGCATTTT,CASSPSSNQPQHF
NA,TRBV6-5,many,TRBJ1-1,TGTGCCTCGGGGGGGCGACGATACACTGAAGCTTTCTTT,CASGGRRYTEAFF
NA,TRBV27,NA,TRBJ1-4,TGTGCCAGCAGTTTATCGGGACAAGCCAATGAAAAACTGTTTTTT,CASSLSGQANEKLFF
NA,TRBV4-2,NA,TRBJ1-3,TGTGCCAGCAGCCAAGGGGGGACTTATGACGCCTCTGGAAACACCATATATTTT,CASSQGGTYDASGNTIYF
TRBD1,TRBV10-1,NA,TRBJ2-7,TGCGCCAGCAGTGAAGGGACAGGGGCCTCCTACGAGCAGTACTTC,CASSEGTGASYEQYF
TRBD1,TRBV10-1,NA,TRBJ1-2,TGCGCCAGCAGTGAAGGGGGACAGGGGTCGAACGGCTACACCTTC,CASSEGGQGSNGYTF
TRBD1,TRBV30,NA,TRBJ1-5,TGTGCCTGGAGTGCGGAGACAGGGGGTAATCAGCCCCAGCATTTT,CAWSAETGGNQPQHF
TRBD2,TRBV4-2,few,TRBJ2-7,TGTGCCAGCAGCCATGGACTAGCGGGGGGGGAGCAGTACTTC,CASSHGLAGGEQYF
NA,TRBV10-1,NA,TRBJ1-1,TGCGCCCGAGAAAATTATCGCGCCCCTTATGAAGCTTTCTTT,CARENYRAPYEAFF
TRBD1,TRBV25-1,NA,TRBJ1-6,TGTGCCAGCAGTGTAGGGACAGGGGGAAATAATTCACCCCTCCACTTT,CASSVGTGGNNSPLHF
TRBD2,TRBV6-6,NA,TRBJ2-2,TGTGCCAGCAGTTACTCGGGGGGAGGGAAAACCGGGGAGCTGTTTTTT,CASSYSGGGKTGELFF
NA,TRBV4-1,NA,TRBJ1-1,TGCGCCAGCAGCCAAGATTTCGGGGTCAAAGACACTGAAGCTTTCTTT,CASSQDFGVKDTEAFF
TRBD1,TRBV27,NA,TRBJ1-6,TGTGCCAGCAGTTTAGTGTACAGGGGGAATAATTCACCCCTCCACTTT,CASSLVYRGNNSPLHF
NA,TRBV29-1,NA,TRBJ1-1,TGCAGCGTTGATATCGCAGGGGTCAACACTGAAGCTTTCTTT,CSVDIAGVNTEAFF
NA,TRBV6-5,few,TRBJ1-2,TGTGCCAGCAGCGAGGCCGAGGGTGGCTACACCTTC,CASSEAEGGYTF
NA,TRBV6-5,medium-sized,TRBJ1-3,TGTGCCAGCAGTTCGCTCATGTTTCGGGACACCATATATTTT,CASSSLMFRDTIYF
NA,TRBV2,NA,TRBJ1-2,TGTGCCAGCAGTGACGCGGGGTCGGGCTACACCTTC,CASSDAGSGYTF
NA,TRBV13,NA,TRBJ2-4,TGTGCCAGCAGCTTCATGTTAGCCAAAAACATTCAGTACTTC,CASSFMLAKNIQYF
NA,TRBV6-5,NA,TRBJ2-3,TGTGCCAGCAGTTACTCGGGCCCAGGGTCCCTAGATACGCAGTATTTT,CASSYSGPGSLDTQYF
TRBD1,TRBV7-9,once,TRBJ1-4,TGTGCCAGCAGCTCAAGACAGGGGGCGGAGGAAAAACTGTTTTTT,CASSSRQGAEEKLFF
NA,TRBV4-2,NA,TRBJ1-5,TGTGCCAGCAGCCAAGACAACAATCAGCCCCAGCATTTT,CASSQDNNQPQHF
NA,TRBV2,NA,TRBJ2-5,TGTGCCAGCATGCAGGGGTATGCCCAGTACTTC,CASMQGYAQYF
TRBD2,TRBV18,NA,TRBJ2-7,TGTGCCAGCCAAAGTAGGACTAGTACATACGAGCAGTACTTC,CASQSRTSTYEQYF
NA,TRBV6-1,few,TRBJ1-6,TGTGCCAGCAGTGAAGCGGCATCACCCCTCCACTTT,CASSEAASPLHF
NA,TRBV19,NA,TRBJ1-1,TGTGCCAGTAGTGCGTCGGACCACGAGGGTACTGAAGCTTTCTTT,CASSASDHEGTEAFF
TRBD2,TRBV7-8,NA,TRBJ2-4,TGTGCCAGCAGCTTAGTACAGGGACTAGCAGTAAACATTCAGTACTTC,CASSLVQGLAVNIQYF
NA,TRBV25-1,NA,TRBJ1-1,TGTGCCAGCACCTCCGACAGTTTCATGAACACTGAAGCTTTCTTT,CASTSDSFMNTEAFF
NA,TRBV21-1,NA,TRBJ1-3,TGTGCCACCGAAGAGGGGGGACAGCTCATCTCTGGAAACACCATATATTTT,CATEEGGQLISGNTIYF
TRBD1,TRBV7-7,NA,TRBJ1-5,TGTGCTAGCAGCTTGAGATGGACAGGCTATAGCAATCAGCCCCAGCATTTT,CASSLRWTGYSNQPQHF
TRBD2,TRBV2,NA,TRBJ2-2,TGTGCCAGCAGTGGACTAGCGGGAAACACCGGGGAGCTGTTTTTT,CASSGLAGNTGELFF
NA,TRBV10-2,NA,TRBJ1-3,TGCGCCAGCAGTGAGTCGAGCGCCCACTCTGGAAACACCATATATTTT,CASSESSAHSGNTIYF
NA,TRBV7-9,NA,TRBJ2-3,TGTGCCAGCAGCGCCGGGACACTTGCCCCAGATACGCAGTATTTT,CASSAGTLAPDTQYF
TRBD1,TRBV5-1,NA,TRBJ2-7,TGCGCCAGCAGCTTAGGGACAGTGACCTCCTACGAGCAGTACTTC,CASSLGTVTSYEQYF
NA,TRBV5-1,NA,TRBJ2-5,TGCGCCAGCAGCCGAGCCCGAAACCAAGAGACCCAGTACTTC,CASSRARNQETQYF
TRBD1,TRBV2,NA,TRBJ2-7,TGTGCCAGCAGATCCGGGACAGGGCAATACGAGCAGTACTTC,CASRSGTGQYEQYF
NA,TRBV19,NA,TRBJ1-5,TGTGCCAGTAGTACTTTCGAGCGACCCCAGCATTTT,CASSTFERPQHF
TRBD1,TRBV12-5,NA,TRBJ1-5,TGTGCTAGTGGTTTTGTCACAGGGGACGTTCATAGCAATCAGCCCCAGCATTTT,CASGFVTGDVHSNQPQHF
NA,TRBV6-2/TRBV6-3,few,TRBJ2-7,TGTGCCAGCAGTCAGAGCCACAGGTTTGGGAACTTC,CASSQSHRFGNF
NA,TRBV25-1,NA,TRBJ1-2,TGTGCCAGCACCGAACAGGGAGGGCCTAACTATGGCTACACCTTC,CASTEQGGPNYGYTF
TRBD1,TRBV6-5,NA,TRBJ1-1,TGTGCCAGCACCTACGTTCAGGGGGCGTTAGCTGAAGCTTTCTTT,CASTYVQGALAEAFF
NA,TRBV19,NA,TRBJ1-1,TGTGCCAGTAGTATGAATCGGGTGAACACTGAAGCTTTCTTT,CASSMNRVNTEAFF
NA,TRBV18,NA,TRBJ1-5,TGTGCCAGCTCACCACCGCCAGGCGAAGGTCAGCCCCAGCATTTT,CASSPPPGEGQPQHF
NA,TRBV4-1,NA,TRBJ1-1,TGCGCCAGCAGCCAAATTACGGGGAACACTGAAGCTTTCTTT,CASSQITGNTEAFF
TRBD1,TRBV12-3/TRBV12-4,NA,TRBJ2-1,TGTGCATCGGGACAGGCAATCTACAATGAGCAGTTCTTC,CASGQAIYNEQFF